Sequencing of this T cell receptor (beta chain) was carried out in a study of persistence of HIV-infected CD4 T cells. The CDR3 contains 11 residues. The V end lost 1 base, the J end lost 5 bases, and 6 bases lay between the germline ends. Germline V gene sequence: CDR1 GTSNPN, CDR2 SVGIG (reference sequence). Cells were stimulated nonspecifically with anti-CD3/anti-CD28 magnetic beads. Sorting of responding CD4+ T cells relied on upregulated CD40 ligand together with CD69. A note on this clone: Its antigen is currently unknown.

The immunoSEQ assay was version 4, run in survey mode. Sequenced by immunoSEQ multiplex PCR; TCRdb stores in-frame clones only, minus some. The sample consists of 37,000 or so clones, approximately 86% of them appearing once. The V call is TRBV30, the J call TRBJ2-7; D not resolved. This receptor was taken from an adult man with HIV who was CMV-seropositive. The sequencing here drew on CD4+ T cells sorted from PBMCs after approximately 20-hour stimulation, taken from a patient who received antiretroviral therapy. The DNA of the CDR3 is TGTGCCTGGAGTGGTTACGACGAGCAGTACTTC. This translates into CAWSGYDEQYF.